This TCR beta chain was recovered during a study of cytomegalovirus exposure and HLA in healthy donors. It was with 60 Vbeta and 13 Jbeta primers that the PCR ran. The assay was immunoSEQ multiplex PCR, and TCRdb's table has in-frame clones only and misses some. The sample consists of 150,000 to 200,000 clones, 65% to 85% of them appearing once. A remark on this clone: Antigen specificity is unknown.

CDR1 is MNHEY and CDR2 is SMNVEV in the germline V gene (reference sequence). Germline trimming cut 4 bases from V and 4 bases from J; bases unmatched to any gene: 8. This CDR3 has 15 amino acids. Study results and caveats: High specificity and sensitivity for cytomegalovirus status were reported for the classifier. DRB1 had the most TCR associations and HLA-C the fewest, a later analysis found, with rates varying by HLA locus. Reportedly, HLA-A and HLA-B alleles of most subjects were accurately predicted from TCR beta.

The receptor was derived from a male donor in good health and CMV-seropositive. The rearrangement joins TRBV27 to TRBJ2-7; 9 bases are a match to TRBD1. The specimen sequenced was PBMCs. CDR3 in amino acids: CASSSPGQGPYEQYF. CDR3 bases: TGTGCCAGCAGTTCACCGGGACAGGGACCGTACGAGCAGTACTTC.